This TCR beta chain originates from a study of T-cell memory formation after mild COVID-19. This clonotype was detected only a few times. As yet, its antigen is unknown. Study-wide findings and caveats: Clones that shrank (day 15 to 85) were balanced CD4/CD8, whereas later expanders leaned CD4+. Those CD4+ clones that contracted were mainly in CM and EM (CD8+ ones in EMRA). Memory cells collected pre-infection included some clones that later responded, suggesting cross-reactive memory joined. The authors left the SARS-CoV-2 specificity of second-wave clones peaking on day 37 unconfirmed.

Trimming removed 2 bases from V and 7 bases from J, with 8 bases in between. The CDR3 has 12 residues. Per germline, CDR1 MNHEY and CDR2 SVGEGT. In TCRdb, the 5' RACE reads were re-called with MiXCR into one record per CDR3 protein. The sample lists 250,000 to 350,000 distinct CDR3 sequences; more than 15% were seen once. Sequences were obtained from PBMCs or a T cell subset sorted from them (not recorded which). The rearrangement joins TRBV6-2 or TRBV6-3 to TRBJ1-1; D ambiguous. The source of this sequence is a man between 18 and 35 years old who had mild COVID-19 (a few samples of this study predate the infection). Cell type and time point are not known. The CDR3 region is CASSYTDGEAFF. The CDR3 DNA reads TGTGCCAGCAGTTACACGGACGGTGAAGCTTTCTTT.